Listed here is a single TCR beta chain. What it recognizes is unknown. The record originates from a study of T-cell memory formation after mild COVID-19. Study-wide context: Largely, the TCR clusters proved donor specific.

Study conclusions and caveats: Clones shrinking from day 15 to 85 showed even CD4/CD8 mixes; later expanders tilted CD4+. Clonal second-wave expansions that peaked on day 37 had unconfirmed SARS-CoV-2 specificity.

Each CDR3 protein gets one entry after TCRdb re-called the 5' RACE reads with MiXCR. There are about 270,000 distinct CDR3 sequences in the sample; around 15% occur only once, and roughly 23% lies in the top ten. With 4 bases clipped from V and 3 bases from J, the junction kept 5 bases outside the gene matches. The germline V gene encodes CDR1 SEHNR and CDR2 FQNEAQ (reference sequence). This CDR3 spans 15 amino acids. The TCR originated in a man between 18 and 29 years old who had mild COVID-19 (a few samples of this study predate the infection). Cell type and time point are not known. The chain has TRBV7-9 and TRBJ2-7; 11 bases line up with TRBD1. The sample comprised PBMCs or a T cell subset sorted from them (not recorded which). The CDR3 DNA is TGTGCCAGCAGCTCGGGACAGGGGGTAAACTACGAGCAGTACTTC. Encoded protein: CASSSGQGVNYEQYF.